Described below is a single T cell receptor beta chain sequence and its context. The sample belongs to a study of blood T cell repertoires in COVID-19. In germline, CDR1 is LNHDA, CDR2 SQIVND (reference sequence). Trimming took 8 bases from V and 0 from J, leaving 17 bases between them. CDR3 length: 16 residues. Enrolment of Seattle patients took place during active infection, and they were followed longitudinally. TCRdb's copy holds only in-frame clones and misses some; the assay was immunoSEQ multiplex PCR. The sample includes 150,000 to 200,000 clones, over 85% of them seen just once. Sequencing was carried out using peripheral blood. This receptor was identified in a woman aged 55-70 years with COVID-19, enrolled during active disease. V usage is TRBV19 and J usage is TRBJ1-3; perhaps TRBD1 as D (5 bases). This CDR3 is CASLGPRTRSGNTIYF. CDR3 nucleotide sequence: TGTGCCAGTTTGGGGCCCAGGACCCGCTCTGGAAACACCATATATTTT.